This T cell receptor beta chain was sequenced during a study of T cells in localized non-small cell lung cancer. Overall study findings and caveats: Multi-region tumor sequencing was not done, so intratumor heterogeneity could not be excluded. Appearances in adjacent lung were noted for a median 57 of the top 100 tumor clones. Uninvolved nearby lung showed the greatest T cell clonality, exceeding that found in tumor.

This CDR3 contains 17 residues. This table comes from immunoSEQ multiplex PCR, and its TCRdb copy is limited to in-frame clones, with some not included. The sample comprises 40,000 or so clones, around 79% of which are singletons, and approximately 15% rests with the top ten. Points on this clone: The antigen is undetermined.

This sequence originates from a male donor aged 60 or older with stage III squamous cell lung carcinoma. The source material was peripheral blood, sampled before any cancer treatment. V and J are TRBV21-1 and TRBJ2-5; the D call of TRBD2 is as the table states it, not checked on the DNA. TRBV21-1 is marked as a pseudogene. CDR3 sequence (DNA): TGTGCCAGCAGCAAAGAGGGCGGGAGGCCCTATCAAGAGACCCAGTACTTC. It translates to CASSKEGGRPYQETQYF.